These 6 T cell receptor beta chains share one sample of origin, sequenced in a study of OX40 agonist ivuxolimab in advanced cancers. Data came from immunoSEQ multiplex PCR; TCRdb stores just in-frame clones and leaves some out. The sample contains 50,000 to 65,000 clones, around 80% of which appear only once. The specimen was CD4+ or CD8+ T cells sorted from blood, collected in a trial of the OX40 agonist ivuxolimab. These receptor sequences come from an adult with an advanced solid tumor such as melanoma, head and neck, liver or kidney cancer.

At least ten counts were recorded for this clone. V is TRBV4-2 and J is TRBJ1-5; D uncertain. The CDR3 has 14 amino acids. Trimming left V 0 bases short and J 6 bases short, with 9 bases between. In germline, CDR1 is LGHNA, CDR2 YNFKEQ. The CDR3 sequence: CASSQERVSQPQHF. The CDR3 DNA follows: TGTGCCAGCAGCCAAGAGAGGGTAAGTCAGCCCCAGCATTTT.

The chain is built from TRBV19 and TRBJ1-4; D remains unclear. V was shortened by 5 bases and J by 6 bases, with 13 bases between the two germline ends. CDR1 is LNHDA and CDR2 is SQIVND in the germline V gene (reference sequence). The CDR3 length is 14 residues. DNA of the CDR3: TGTGCCAGTAGTGTTTTCGAATTTGATGAAAAACTGTTTTTT. Translation gives CASSVFEFDEKLFF.

V gene TRBV5-4 combines with J gene TRBJ2-3; a weak D match, TRBD2 (5 bases). CDR1 SGHNT and CDR2 YYREEE come from the germline V gene (reference sequence). CDR3 size: 16 residues. Between the trimmed V and J ends, which lost 3 bases and 6 bases, there was a span of 20 bases. The CDR3: CASSSEPSSSGDTQYF. CDR3 DNA sequence: TGTGCCAGCAGCTCTGAGCCATCTAGCTCCGGGGATACGCAGTATTTT.

This clone was counted a single time. V gene TRBV27 combines with J gene TRBJ2-3, with a possible D match to TRBD1 (5 bases). V lost 5 bases and J lost 2, with 11 bases in between. Germline V gene lookup returns CDR1 MNHEY and CDR2 SMNVEV (reference sequence). CDR3 size: 14 residues. This chain's CDR3 is CASSVTGFTDTQYF. In DNA, the CDR3 is TGTGCCAGCAGTGTAACAGGCTTCACAGATACGCAGTATTTT.

The V and J genes are TRBV2 and TRBJ2-1; 8 bases agree with TRBD2. Looked up from germline, CDR1 is SNHLY and CDR2 is FYNNEI. There are 13 residues in the CDR3. V shed 5 bases, J shed 7 bases, and the junction held 4 bases outside the gene matches. Here the CDR3 DNA reads TGTGCCAGCAGTCGGGGGGGTAGGAATGAGCAGTTCTTC. Its protein is CASSRGGRNEQFF.

The chain recombines TRBV27 with TRBJ2-3; D is uncertain. In germline, CDR1 is MNHEY, CDR2 SMNVEV (reference sequence). This CDR3 is built from 14 residues. V was shortened by 2 bases and J by 1 base, with 7 bases between the two germline ends. The CDR3 coding sequence is TGTGCCAGCAGTTTAATAGGAGGCACAGATACGCAGTATTTT. This gives the protein CASSLIGGTDTQYF.